These T cell receptor beta chains were read from a single sample in a study of T cells expressing NK-cell markers. No DNA is given; TCRdb re-called the 5' RACE reads and lists each CDR3 protein once. The sample has about 540,000 distinct CDR3 sequences. The sample comprised blood T cells: a sorted CD56 or NKG2C T cell subset, CD4+ or CD8+ T cells, or bulk PBMC T cells (not recorded which). The receptors originated from a man between 18 and 29 years old in good health. Both conserved end residues are part of each CDR3.

v_call	j_call	cdr3_aa
TRBV5-1	TRBJ2-1	CASSSRRRTGRSYNEQFF
TRBV15	TRBJ2-1	CATSPGTRPVGEQFF
TRBV11-2	TRBJ2-1	CASSDQIGLADDSSYNEQFF
TRBV9	TRBJ2-1	CASSVFGRNEQFF
TRBV30	TRBJ1-1	CAWSGPDRVNTEAFF
TRBV5-1	TRBJ2-3	CASSFGRFKDTQYF
TRBV4-3	TRBJ2-1	CASSQDEGGGTEQFF
TRBV11-2	TRBJ1-2	CASSLDQGAGYGYTF
TRBV6-1	TRBJ1-1	CASSPPVRQGMNTEAFF
TRBV20-1	TRBJ1-2	CSASYQGHNGYTF
TRBV5-1	TRBJ2-7	CASRPGQVSSYEQYF
TRBV29-1	TRBJ2-5	CSVGLAGETQYF
TRBV24-1	TRBJ2-3	CATSDGTSGSADTQYF
TRBV18	TRBJ1-3	CASSYSQSSGNTIYF
TRBV11-2	TRBJ2-5	CASSLINQGQETQYF
TRBV28	TRBJ2-7	CASTPIETGTYEQYF
TRBV29-1	TRBJ2-2	CSVPTKDPGELFF
TRBV7-9	TRBJ1-1	CASSPQSAGTEAFF
TRBV6-1	TRBJ2-1	CASRRGTGVHNEQFF
TRBV6-1	TRBJ2-3	CASSDLWSGDADTQYF
TRBV5-1	TRBJ2-2	CASSLALGRLGTGELFF
TRBV4-3	TRBJ2-5	CASSQDVWGNPRETQYF
TRBV12-3/TRBV12-4	TRBJ1-4	CASSFRTGGLEKLFF
TRBV20-1	TRBJ2-1	CSVIPLAGPYNEQFF
TRBV28	TRBJ2-7	CASSSGGPFEYF
TRBV19	TRBJ2-4	CASSMRADWKNIQYF
TRBV10-3	TRBJ2-7	CAISDPGQPSYEQYF
TRBV20-1	TRBJ2-2	CSARDETTTGELFF
TRBV7-9	TRBJ2-3	CAGWTSGKSDTQYF
TRBV20-1	TRBJ2-7	CSVKMGRWEQYF
TRBV7-2	TRBJ2-7	CASSLRGNEQYF
TRBV24-1	TRBJ2-3	CATSEDVGSTDTQYF
TRBV11-2	TRBJ2-2	CASSWWGEPTGELFF
TRBV9	TRBJ2-7	CASSTTGGIYEQYF
TRBV12-3/TRBV12-4	TRBJ2-6	CASSVLDSGANVLTF
TRBV5-5	TRBJ1-1	CASSQDRPRNTEAFF
TRBV12-5	TRBJ2-3	CASGLIRGWGTDTQYF
TRBV5-1	TRBJ2-2	CASRVREPGELFF
TRBV10-3	TRBJ2-1	CAISGLAGVGEQFF
TRBV11-2	TRBJ2-2	CASSLDRDSMFF
TRBV20-1	TRBJ2-1	CSAKDRTSGYYNEQFF
TRBV2	TRBJ2-1	CASSEGASGSHEQFF
TRBV5-1	TRBJ2-1	CASSVSGTQFF